Below, 9 T cell receptor beta chains from the same sample are listed, as sequenced in a study of CD8 T cells in Susac syndrome. With random hexamers, roughly 0.45 to 1 ug RNA was reverse transcribed. One entry per CDR3 protein, called by TCRdb with MiXCR from the immunoSEQ multiplex PCR reads. The repertoire includes about 120,000 distinct CDR3 sequences, just under 95% of them detected once, and about 0.28% sits in the top ten. Specimen: CD8+ T cells from PBMCs. These receptor sequences come from a human donor with Susac syndrome.

This clonotype was recorded once. The chain joins TRBV19 to TRBJ1-5; D is undetermined. The CDR3 is 15 residues long. V lost 2 bases and J 2 bases, leaving 10 bases between the germline ends. Germline CDR1 reads LNHDA; CDR2 reads SQIVND (reference sequence). In DNA form, the CDR3 reads TGTGCCAGTAGTATAAACCCGAGTGGCAATCAGCCCCAGCATTTT. Residues: CASSINPSGNQPQHF.

The V call is TRBV7-2, the J call TRBJ2-7; a weak D match, TRBD1 (5 bases). Trimming removed 4 bases from V and 3 bases from J, with 10 bases in between. The CDR3 is 13 residues long. Germline V gene sequence: CDR1 SGHTA, CDR2 FQGNSA. The CDR3 DNA sequence: TGTGCCAGCAGCTCGGCGACAGTCTACGAGCAGTACTTC. It specifies CASSSATVYEQYF.

This clonotype appeared once. V usage is TRBV14 and J usage is TRBJ2-5, with 8 bases aligning to TRBD2. The V and J ends lost 1 base and 0 bases, in that order; junction bases with no gene match: 4. Germline CDR1 and CDR2: SGHDN and FVKESK. The CDR3 is 16 amino acids. CDR3 sequence reads: CASSQVGGGNQETQYF. The CDR3 DNA follows: TGTGCCAGCAGCCAAGTGGGCGGGGGGAACCAAGAGACCCAGTACTTC.

V gene TRBV29-1 combines with J gene TRBJ1-3, with no clear D. Germline CDR1 reads SQVTM; CDR2 reads ANQGSEA. Trimming pared 4 bases from V and 8 bases from J, leaving 9 bases between. The CDR3 has 11 residues. The CDR3 DNA sequence: TGCAGCGTTGCCCCAGCGGACACCATATATTTT. Translated, it gives CSVAPADTIYF.

The V call is TRBV18, the J call TRBJ2-1, with 8 bases lining up with TRBD2. Losses at the gene ends were 6 bases for V and 5 bases for J; bases not matched to a gene: 24. CDR3 size: 20 residues. The germline gives CDR1 KGHSH, CDR2 LQKENI. In DNA, the CDR3 is TGTGCCAGCTCCCTTCTCCAACCCCCCCTGGTAGCGGGACCGAACAATGAGCAGTTCTTC. Translating it yields CASSLLQPPLVAGPNNEQFF.

J is TRBJ2-7 and V is TRBV11-2; 11 bases are shared with TRBD1. Germline lookup yields CDR1 SGHAT and CDR2 FQNNGV. After removal of 1 base from V and 3 bases from J, the junction contained 8 bases not matched to a gene. This CDR3 has 17 amino acids. Here the CDR3 reads CASSLGGWGQGDYEQYF. The CDR3 nucleotides read TGTGCCAGCAGCTTAGGGGGGTGGGGACAGGGGGACTACGAGCAGTACTTC.

CDR3 protein: CSVTSGGIDTQYF. In DNA, the CDR3 is TGCAGCGTTACTAGCGGGGGTATAGATACGCAGTATTTT. The rearrangement uses TRBV29-1 and TRBJ2-3, with TRBD2 matching over 11 bases. Germline values: CDR1 SQVTM, CDR2 ANQGSEA. Trimming at V came to 5 bases and at J to 5 bases, leaving 3 bases not matched to a gene. The CDR3 totals 13 residues.

V is TRBV5-1 and J is TRBJ1-1, with D hard to call. Trimming stripped 4 bases from V and 0 bases from J, with 16 bases between. The CDR3 totals 16 residues. The germline V gene encodes CDR1 SGHRS and CDR2 YFSETQ. This chain's CDR3 is CASSATTGVMNTEAFF. Here the CDR3 DNA reads TGCGCCAGCAGCGCTACGACGGGAGTTATGAACACTGAAGCTTTCTTT.

The chain carries TRBV20-1 and TRBJ1-6; no clear D gene. Deletions cut 0 bases from V and 0 bases from J, with 15 bases between. This CDR3 has 18 amino acids. The germline gives CDR1 DFQATT, CDR2 SNEGSKA (reference sequence). CDR3 region: CSARDYGNASSYNSPLHF. The CDR3 DNA follows: TGCAGTGCTAGAGATTACGGGAACGCGAGCTCCTATAATTCACCCCTCCACTTT.